Listed below are T cell receptor beta chains from one sample, sequenced in a study of blood T cell repertoires in COVID-19. Repertoires were generated with immunoSEQ multiplex PCR, while TCRdb's copy carries only in-frame clones and drops some. Among some 260,000 clones listed, 70% to 90% were seen once. Sequenced: peripheral blood. The source is a human donor in a cohort sampled during active COVID-19. Both conserved end residues are part of each CDR3. D genes are given only for firm matches. Size is omitted from some rows. Given values are once, few, many or a class for expanded clones.

cdr3_aa: CASRKDEREQYF; cdr3_nt: TGTGCCAGCAGGAAGGACGAGCGGGAGCAGTACTTC; v_call: TRBV2; j_call: TRBJ2-7; clone_size: -; d_call: -
cdr3_aa: CAWSVRGTGSYEQYF; cdr3_nt: TGTGCCTGGAGTGTACGTGGGACAGGAAGCTACGAGCAGTACTTC; v_call: TRBV30; j_call: TRBJ2-7; clone_size: -; d_call: TRBD1
cdr3_aa: CASSFTGDDGYTF; cdr3_nt: TGCGCCAGCAGCTTCACAGGGGACGATGGCTACACCTTC; v_call: TRBV5-1; j_call: TRBJ1-2; clone_size: -; d_call: TRBD1
cdr3_aa: CASSQGASYEQYF; cdr3_nt: TGTGCCAGCAGCCAGGGGGCCTCCTACGAGCAGTACTTC; v_call: TRBV12-3/TRBV12-4; j_call: TRBJ2-7; clone_size: -; d_call: TRBD1
cdr3_aa: CASRKKGTGRAQYGYTF; cdr3_nt: TGCGCCAGCCGAAAAAAGGGAACAGGGAGGGCCCAATATGGCTACACCTTC; v_call: TRBV10-2; j_call: TRBJ1-2; clone_size: once; d_call: -
cdr3_aa: CASSPQTGGYEQYF; cdr3_nt: TGTGCCAGCAGCCCCCAGACAGGGGGCTACGAGCAGTACTTC; v_call: TRBV3-1/TRBV3-2; j_call: TRBJ2-7; clone_size: -; d_call: TRBD1
cdr3_aa: CASTPWGGGSQETQYF; cdr3_nt: TGTGCCAGCACCCCTTGGGGGGGAGGATCCCAAGAGACCCAGTACTTC; v_call: TRBV3-1/TRBV3-2; j_call: TRBJ2-5; clone_size: -; d_call: TRBD2
cdr3_aa: CASMRNSGNTIYF; cdr3_nt: TGTGCCAGCATGAGGAACTCTGGAAACACCATATATTTT; v_call: TRBV6-6; j_call: TRBJ1-3; clone_size: -; d_call: -
cdr3_aa: CASSDRTGGGQETQYF; cdr3_nt: TGTGCCAGCAGTGATAGGACAGGGGGGGGGCAAGAGACCCAGTACTTC; v_call: TRBV27; j_call: TRBJ2-5; clone_size: -; d_call: TRBD1
cdr3_aa: CASSQGPDRDPFYGYTF; cdr3_nt: TGCGCCAGCAGTCAGGGGCCCGACAGGGACCCGTTTTATGGCTACACCTTC; v_call: TRBV4-3; j_call: TRBJ1-2; clone_size: few; d_call: TRBD1
cdr3_aa: CASSLTGVSYNEQFF; cdr3_nt: TGTGCCAGCAGCTTGACAGGGGTATCCTACAATGAGCAGTTCTTC; v_call: TRBV7-9; j_call: TRBJ2-1; clone_size: once; d_call: TRBD1
cdr3_aa: CASSQYQGLSYEQYF; cdr3_nt: TGCGCCAGCAGTCAATACCAGGGCCTCTCCTACGAGCAGTACTTC; v_call: TRBV23-1; j_call: TRBJ2-7; clone_size: -; d_call: -
cdr3_aa: CASSRRLGQGTYNEQFF; cdr3_nt: TGTGCCAGCAGCCGCCGTCTCGGACAGGGGACCTACAATGAGCAGTTCTTC; v_call: TRBV13; j_call: TRBJ2-1; clone_size: -; d_call: TRBD1
cdr3_aa: CATGDRGGGYTF; cdr3_nt: TGTGCCACCGGGGACAGGGGCGGTGGCTACACCTTC; v_call: TRBV19; j_call: TRBJ1-2; clone_size: -; d_call: TRBD1
cdr3_aa: CASSLADSINYGYTF; cdr3_nt: TGTGCCAGCAGCTTAGCGGACAGCATTAACTATGGCTACACCTTC; v_call: TRBV7-2; j_call: TRBJ1-2; clone_size: -; d_call: -
cdr3_aa: CASGKFRGAIEQFF; cdr3_nt: TGTGCCAGCGGCAAATTTCGGGGGGCAATTGAGCAGTTCTTC; v_call: TRBV7-2; j_call: TRBJ2-1; clone_size: -; d_call: -
cdr3_aa: CASSINRNTEAFF; cdr3_nt: TGTGCCAGTAGTATAAACAGGAACACTGAAGCTTTCTTT; v_call: TRBV19; j_call: TRBJ1-1; clone_size: few; d_call: -
cdr3_aa: CSVAVQGDAYEQYF; cdr3_nt: TGCAGCGTCGCCGTACAGGGAGACGCCTACGAGCAGTACTTC; v_call: TRBV29-1; j_call: TRBJ2-7; clone_size: -; d_call: -
cdr3_aa: CASSQDRAYEQYF; cdr3_nt: TGCGCCAGCAGCCAAGATCGGGCCTACGAGCAGTACTTC; v_call: TRBV4-3; j_call: TRBJ2-7; clone_size: -; d_call: -
cdr3_aa: CASSSDRADGNTIYF; cdr3_nt: TGTGCCAGCAGTTCGGACAGGGCCGATGGAAACACCATATATTTT; v_call: TRBV6-5; j_call: TRBJ1-3; clone_size: -; d_call: TRBD1
cdr3_aa: CASSLGGATNEKLFF; cdr3_nt: TGTGCCAGCAGCTTGGGCGGTGCAACTAATGAAAAACTGTTTTTT; v_call: TRBV5-8; j_call: TRBJ1-4; clone_size: -; d_call: -
cdr3_aa: CASSFPGGNTGELFF; cdr3_nt: TGTGCCAGCAGTTTTCCGGGGGGTAACACCGGGGAGCTGTTTTTT; v_call: TRBV27; j_call: TRBJ2-2; clone_size: -; d_call: TRBD2
cdr3_aa: CASSEPGENTEAFF; cdr3_nt: TGTGCCAGCAGTGAACCAGGGGAGAACACTGAAGCTTTCTTT; v_call: TRBV6-1; j_call: TRBJ1-1; clone_size: -; d_call: -
cdr3_aa: CASSYSNTGQGYEQYF; cdr3_nt: TGTGCCAGCAGTTACTCGAATACGGGACAGGGTTACGAGCAGTACTTC; v_call: TRBV6-6; j_call: TRBJ2-7; clone_size: -; d_call: TRBD1
cdr3_aa: CASSQGQVPNEKLFF; cdr3_nt: TGTGCCAGCAGCCAAGGGCAGGTGCCTAATGAAAAACTGTTTTTT; v_call: TRBV3-1/TRBV3-2; j_call: TRBJ1-4; clone_size: -; d_call: -
cdr3_aa: CASSLAGADEQYF; cdr3_nt: TGTGCCAGCAGTTTAGCTGGGGCGGATGAGCAGTACTTC; v_call: TRBV12-3/TRBV12-4; j_call: TRBJ2-7; clone_size: -; d_call: -
cdr3_aa: CASSHLGQGDKKKAFF; cdr3_nt: TGCGCCAGCAGCCACCTGGGCCAGGGGGACAAGAAGAAAGCTTTCTTT; v_call: TRBV4-1; j_call: TRBJ1-1; clone_size: -; d_call: TRBD1
cdr3_aa: CASSPRTSGESNEQFF; cdr3_nt: TGTGCCAGCAGCCCGAGGACTAGCGGGGAGAGTAATGAGCAGTTCTTC; v_call: TRBV21-1; j_call: TRBJ2-1; clone_size: -; d_call: -
cdr3_aa: CASGEQGTNQPQHF; cdr3_nt: TGTGCCAGCGGCGAACAGGGTACCAATCAGCCCCAGCATTTT; v_call: TRBV27; j_call: TRBJ1-5; clone_size: -; d_call: -
cdr3_aa: CASTSGGASETQYF; cdr3_nt: TGTGCCAGTACTAGCGGGGGGGCGTCAGAGACCCAGTACTTC; v_call: TRBV6-5; j_call: TRBJ2-5; clone_size: -; d_call: TRBD2
cdr3_aa: CASSVQGGPLHF; cdr3_nt: TGTGCCAGCAGCGTTCAGGGGGGACCCCTCCACTTT; v_call: TRBV9; j_call: TRBJ1-6; clone_size: -; d_call: TRBD1
cdr3_aa: CASSPRDIDTEAFF; cdr3_nt: TGTGCCAGCTCACCTAGGGACATCGACACTGAAGCTTTCTTT; v_call: TRBV18; j_call: TRBJ1-1; clone_size: -; d_call: -
cdr3_aa: CASTPTPGGEQYF; cdr3_nt: TGTGCCAGCACCCCTACCCCAGGAGGGGAGCAGTACTTC; v_call: TRBV9; j_call: TRBJ2-7; clone_size: once; d_call: -
cdr3_aa: CASSDQGSYEQYF; cdr3_nt: TGTGCCAGCAGTGATCAGGGCTCCTACGAGCAGTACTTC; v_call: TRBV6-1; j_call: TRBJ2-7; clone_size: once; d_call: -
cdr3_aa: CASSLSGGRSTYGYTF; cdr3_nt: TGTGCCAGCAGTTTATCCGGGGGTAGATCAACCTATGGCTACACCTTC; v_call: TRBV27; j_call: TRBJ1-2; clone_size: -; d_call: -
cdr3_aa: CAISESPGQEKLFF; cdr3_nt: TGTGCCATCAGTGAGTCACCAGGGCAGGAAAAACTGTTTTTT; v_call: TRBV10-3; j_call: TRBJ1-4; clone_size: once; d_call: -
cdr3_aa: CATSDLSRQYF; cdr3_nt: TGTGCCACCAGTGATTTGTCTCGGCAGTACTTC; v_call: TRBV24-1; j_call: TRBJ2-7; clone_size: -; d_call: -
cdr3_aa: CASSLESGMGMYEQYF; cdr3_nt: TGTGCCAGCAGCTTAGAGAGCGGGATGGGGATGTACGAGCAGTACTTC; v_call: TRBV7-8; j_call: TRBJ2-7; clone_size: -; d_call: TRBD2
cdr3_aa: CASSPGGPQTQYF; cdr3_nt: TGTGCCAGCAGCCCAGGGGGACCCCAGACCCAGTACTTC; v_call: TRBV7-2; j_call: TRBJ2-5; clone_size: once; d_call: TRBD1
cdr3_aa: CAWTGGGGQPQHF; cdr3_nt: TGTGCCTGGACCGGCGGCGGTGGGCAGCCCCAGCATTTT; v_call: TRBV30; j_call: TRBJ1-5; clone_size: -; d_call: -
cdr3_aa: CASSPPGYEQYF; cdr3_nt: TGCGCCAGCAGCCCCCCCGGCTACGAGCAGTACTTC; v_call: TRBV4-1; j_call: TRBJ2-7; clone_size: -; d_call: -
cdr3_aa: CASSLRGPGGNQDTQYF; cdr3_nt: TGCGCCAGCAGCCTTAGGGGGCCAGGGGGCAATCAAGATACGCAGTATTTT; v_call: TRBV5-1; j_call: TRBJ2-3; clone_size: once; d_call: TRBD1
cdr3_aa: CASNGEGEGYTF; cdr3_nt: TGTGCCAGCAACGGCGAGGGTGAAGGCTACACCTTC; v_call: TRBV12-3/TRBV12-4; j_call: TRBJ1-2; clone_size: -; d_call: -
cdr3_aa: CASRPRTGSTNTEAFF; cdr3_nt: TGTGCCAGTAGGCCTCGGACAGGCTCTACGAACACTGAAGCTTTCTTT; v_call: TRBV19; j_call: TRBJ1-1; clone_size: once; d_call: TRBD1
cdr3_aa: CASSTQRDSVSYEQYF; cdr3_nt: TGTGCCAGCAGTACACAAAGGGACAGTGTTTCCTACGAGCAGTACTTC; v_call: TRBV28; j_call: TRBJ2-7; clone_size: -; d_call: TRBD1
cdr3_aa: CASSLMRRETQYF; cdr3_nt: TGTGCCAGCAGTTTAATGCGGAGGGAGACCCAGTACTTC; v_call: TRBV12-3/TRBV12-4; j_call: TRBJ2-5; clone_size: -; d_call: -
cdr3_aa: CASMEGGSDNQPQHF; cdr3_nt: TGTGCCAGTATGGAAGGGGGCAGTGACAATCAGCCCCAGCATTTT; v_call: TRBV19; j_call: TRBJ1-5; clone_size: -; d_call: TRBD1
cdr3_aa: CASSESGDQPQHF; cdr3_nt: TGTGCCAGCAGTGAATCAGGGGATCAGCCCCAGCATTTT; v_call: TRBV2; j_call: TRBJ1-5; clone_size: -; d_call: -